This TCR beta chain was identified during a study of cytomegalovirus exposure and HLA in healthy donors (dated by TCRdb to 2016 to 2017). Regarding the research as a whole: An earlier analysis of roughly 630 of the donors reported about 250 Gb of sequence data and around 110 million unique TCR beta sequences from 150 million to 200 million T cells. Among the approximately 400 genotyped donors, around 81% belonged to the genetic ancestry cluster associated with self-reported Caucasian donors. Both class I and class II loci were covered by HLA typing, at four-digit resolution. An earlier analysis of nearly 600 of the donors applied high-throughput TCR beta sequencing to assess whether each TCR beta V gene segment acted as functional or pseudogenic. Donor age, sex, ethnicity and CMV serostatus were compiled together with the repertoire data. An early release covering 500 to 750 HLA-typed donors comprised about 320 gigabases of sequencing data and 85 million or so unique TCR sequences. The study profiled the T cell repertoires of some 610 subjects by immunosequencing and related them to cytomegalovirus serostatus. A separate validation cohort of about 110 different subjects was used in addition to the approximately 670-subject first cohort. Four to six DR-DQ haplotypes were handled as single units for association and clustering because linkage in the cohort was strong. High-throughput TCR immunosequencing, statistical association of individual TCRs with disease status, and machine learning were combined to predict cytomegalovirus infection status. Every repertoire in the discovery cohort had been generated on one and the same sequencing platform. Among almost 400 genotyped donors of the cohort, an average of 235,054 unique TCR beta nucleotide sequences were sequenced per donor, approximately 20% of them non-productive. A later analysis re-analyzed previously published TCR beta repertoires from about 730 donors and added high-resolution HLA genotyping to study TCR occurrence patterns. The aim of the study was to test whether cataloging public T cell receptors could identify signatures of past pathogen exposure. The number of donors typed differed by locus, with about 620-630 for A, B, C, DRB1 and DQB1, around 520 for DQA1, about 610 for DPA1, and some 440 for DPB1. Rather than drawing on any new phenotypic data, the later analysis identified candidate immune exposures from TCR beta sequences and the way those sequences occurred across donors. In a later genetic analysis, genome-wide SNP genotypes for about 55% of the roughly 700 donors were used, and that subset was treated as a discovery cohort. Overall results and qualifications from the work: According to a later analysis, TCR association rates differed among HLA loci, with DRB1 alleles showing the most associated TCRs and HLA-C alleles showing the fewest. A later analysis reported that several top co-occurrence clusters appeared linked to parvovirus B19, influenza, CMV and Epstein-Barr virus. Most TCR sequences were seen in very few donors, while some public TCRs were found in many individuals. In vitro tests confirmed that a few of the cytomegalovirus-associated TCR beta chains recognize cytomegalovirus antigens. The only immune exposure information available for the cohort was CMV serostatus. A further reported finding was that TCR beta sequences accurately predicted the HLA-A and HLA-B alleles for most subjects in the first cohort. In a later genetic analysis, fewer N-insertions in productive TCRs were reported among donors in an Asian-associated ancestry cluster than the roughly 700-donor mean. An association between a missense DCLRE1C variant and V-gene and J-gene trimming of TCR beta chains was found in a later genetic analysis and replicated in an independent cohort. Correlated functional status among segregating V segments might be attributable to linkage disequilibrium, but an unknown experimental factor could not be ruled out. Broadly in line with IMGT annotations, most TCR beta V segments showed up in productive rearrangements about 87% or about 30% of the time in an earlier analysis of around 550 of the donors. The classifier was reported to diagnose cytomegalovirus status with high specificity and sensitivity in both the original and validation cohorts. A group of highly shared sequence variants was considered likely to be a technical artifact of the sequencing pipeline. A later analysis associated 17,000 or so TCR beta sequences with specific HLA alleles at a false discovery rate of 0.05. The cohort was sequenced for TCR beta chains only, and without alpha or paired-chain data the features that could be detected were limited. When HLA alleles, especially DR and DQ, strongly co-occurred, TCR associations were difficult to assign to individual alleles. According to the authors, the approach could potentially be generalized to other disease states and immunological phenotypes. According to a later analysis, most CMV-associated TCR beta chains appeared to be HLA-restricted, and the HLA associations seemed to be driven largely by CMV exposure. Because HLA typing was missing for some donors at each locus, association tests included only the typed subset. In a later analysis, HLA-associated TCR beta chains showed more clonal expansion and lower generation probabilities than non-associated chains that were equally common. The earlier analysis of some 560 of the donors excluded about 16 rarely observed V segments, including chromosome 9 orphons, because counts were too low. A total of 150 to 200 TCR beta chains were listed by the study as associated with cytomegalovirus. Roughly uniform sequencing depth across donors was assumed in presence/absence analyses, although this assumption may not hold.

The cohort comprised more than 550 healthy bone marrow donors. Cohort members were all nominally healthy when sampled, although unrecorded immune exposures were likely present. The donor tested CMV seropositive, placing the donor among the 290 or so seropositive members of the cohort. A peripheral blood sample was collected from each donor, and TCR beta sequencing was performed on peripheral blood mononuclear cells. The Qiagen DNeasy Blood Extraction Kit was used to extract genomic DNA from the blood cell samples. A word on this clone: The clone's antigen remains unknown. No base-level quality is on record; no much larger clone is a single base apart.

Libraries were prepared through the immunoSEQ multiplex PCR assay. For the multiplex PCR, a mixture combining 60 forward primers for TCR Vbeta segments and 13 reverse primers for TCR Jbeta segments was used. The CDR3 region of rearranged TCR beta genes was amplified from genomic DNA with a multiplex PCR assay. The amplified TCR beta libraries were sequenced on the Illumina HiSeq System as 87-base-pair reads. The study's own analysis went as follows. Across the roughly 600 repertoires, a later analysis counted some 81 million unique TCR beta chains, roughly 11 million of which were shared by at least two donors. To remove PCR and sequencing errors, raw reads were error-corrected and collapsed into unique sequences using a nearest-neighbor algorithm that merged closely related sequences. Alignment of CDR3 sequences to IMGT reference sequences was used to assign V, D and J gene segments. For a sequence to be retained, at least a six-nucleotide match to both a V gene segment and a J gene segment was required. Rearrangements were classified as productive when the CDR3 lacked stop codons and remained in frame with V and J, and all other rearrangements were classified as non-productive. Following IMGT convention, CDR3 was defined as the stretch from the second conserved V-encoded cysteine to the conserved J-encoded phenylalanine. Sequences without an unambiguous match to a single V gene segment were excluded from the earlier analysis of about 600 of the donors. An earlier analysis of several hundred of the donors called V segments functional above 56.7% productive rearrangements and segregating when the between-donor standard deviation exceeded 5%. A statistical classification framework was developed to diagnose cytomegalovirus status using the catalog of TCR beta chain sequences. A later analysis assigned V and J genes by comparing TCR nucleotide sequences with IMGT/GENE-DB human TR gene sequences. Using the TCRdist pipeline, a later analysis assigned CDR3 sequences along with most-parsimonious VDJ recombination scenarios. In a later analysis, each TCR beta chain was defined by its CDR3 amino acid sequence together with its V-gene family, and reads lacking a unique V-gene family were excluded. A later analysis removed 450 to 600 highly shared, low-generation-probability nucleotide sequences to deal with suspected cross-contamination and a sequencing artifact. For each public chain, a later analysis derived a clonal expansion index from normalized ranks of inferred template counts within each repertoire. In a later analysis, generation probabilities were computed with a VDJ recombination model fitted to out-of-frame rearrangements, and the resulting probabilities were checked against IGoR. A later analysis scored TCR-TCR, TCR-HLA and TCR-CMV co-occurrence with hypergeometric tests, applying a repertoire-size bias correction to TCR pairs. In a later analysis, false discovery rates were estimated by permuting HLA or CMV assignments 20 times. A later analysis grouped co-occurring TCRs with DBSCAN, adding TCRdist sequence similarity when clustering within HLA-allele-positive subsets. For co-occurrence clustering, repertoires with fewer than 30,000 or more than 120,000 public chains were excluded, along with roughly 5 repertoires with anomalous nucleotide sharing. TCRdb retrieved this table from immuneACCESS and kept in-frame rearrangements only. Not all clones are present; in checked studies, unresolved V genes account for under half, and no reason is known for the remainder. D and trimming were read from the DNA, whereas the V and J calls and clone size are those reported in that table. The sample records 70,000 to 85,000 clones, about 60% of which are singletons. 5.7% of the sample is in the top ten clones.

The sequencing sample was made of PBMCs. The TCR sequence derives from a man younger than 40 in good health and CMV-seropositive.

DNA sequence: TGTGCCAGCAGCCGAGGACAAAGGGAGGTGTACGAGCAGTACTTC. This yields the protein CASSRGQREVYEQYF. The V and J genes are TRBV4-2 and TRBJ2-7; TRBD2 is a weak D gene call, 6 bases matching. V is cut by 4 bases and J by 4 bases, and the space between the germline ends is 17 bases. From cysteine to phenylalanine, the CDR3 is 15 amino acids long. Just the 45-base CDR3 DNA is kept, in frame starting at base 1. Taken from the germline V gene, the CDR1 and CDR2 loops are LGHNA and YNFKEQ.